This T cell receptor (beta chain) was recorded in a study of T-cell reconstitution after alpha-beta-depleted transplantation in children. The length of the CDR3 is 15 residues. The J segment lost 6 bases and the V segment lost 3 bases, leaving 11 bases of the junction unmatched. The TCRbeta library incorporated unique molecular identifiers. Each CDR3 protein is one row after TCRdb ran MiXCR on the PCR reads. The sample contains around 530,000 distinct CDR3 sequences, about 30% of which appear only once. This sequence originates from a human donor who donated a stem cell graft to a child with aplastic anemia. Sequences were derived from PBMCs from the stem cell graft donor, sampled from the stem cell graft. The rearrangement links TRBV12-3 or TRBV12-4 to TRBJ2-7; 7 bases match TRBD2. In DNA form, the CDR3 reads TGTGCCAGCAGTTTCGTGAGCGGGACCACTTCCGAGCAGTACTTC. Translated: CASSFVSGTTSEQYF.